A single sample gave rise to the 32 T cell receptor beta chains below, sequenced in a study of human T cells and chemical hapten exposure (dated by TCRdb to 2020 to 2023). The library was prepared using RACE. Sequencing relied on a NextSeq 500. TCRdb cleaned the public reads at Q25 with fastp, built clones with MiXCR and kept in-frame beta chains. Each record represents a unique CDR3 protein, reported with the most common genes and DNA among its rows. This sample lists 90,000 to 140,000 distinct CDR3 sequences; 34% were detected once. The top ten clonotypes cover less than 3% of the sample. Taken with the paper, the label for time point translates to: patch test 3, about 24 weeks after DPC sensitization. The treatment or condition label of this sample denotes: therapeutic diphenylcyclopropenone sensitization with weekly scalp DPC. The sequenced sample was whole blood, obtained in connection with sensitization to the hapten diphenylcyclopropenone (DPC). These receptors originate from a middle-aged man with alopecia areata. Some clones in this sample may be carry-over from other donors' samples.

This clonotype was counted only a few times. The J gene is TRBJ2-7, the V gene TRBV15; D not certain. This CDR3 region has 14 residues. Trimming left V 0 bases short and J 3 bases short, with 9 bases between. From germline, CDR1 is LNHNV and CDR2 YYDKDF (reference sequence). CDR3: CATSRDAKRYEQYV. CDR3 DNA sequence: TGTGCCACCAGCAGAGATGCGAAGCGCTACGAGCAGTACGTC.

The rearrangement uses TRBV7-9 and TRBJ1-5; no clear D. V lost 2 bases, J lost 8 bases, and 13 bases lay in between. This CDR3 is 14 amino acids long. CDR1 and CDR2 (germline): SEHNR, FQNEAQ (reference sequence). CDR3 DNA sequence: TGTGCCAGCAGCTTATACCAGGCCGGAGAGCCCCAGCATTTT. Protein: CASSLYQAGEPQHF.

The V call is TRBV6-5, the J call TRBJ2-3; tentative D call: TRBD2 (6 bases). Trimming removed 2 bases at V and 2 bases at J, with 17 bases between. Germline-derived CDR1 and CDR2 are MNHEY and SVGAGI. The CDR3 runs to 17 residues. CDR3 residues: CASSYGAGTAITDTQYF. CDR3 coding DNA: TGTGCCAGCAGTTACGGGGCGGGAACGGCTATCACAGATACGCAGTATTTT.

The CDR3 region has the DNA TGTGCCAGCAGGAGACCGGACCGCTCTGAAGCTTTCTTT. This sequence encodes CASRRPDRSEAFF. The chain is built from TRBV6-2 or TRBV6-3 and TRBJ1-1, with D uncertain. V was pared by 6 bases and J by 6 bases, with 14 bases between. Germline V gives CDR1 MNHEY, CDR2 SVGEGT. This CDR3 has 13 amino acids.

The chain couples TRBV4-3 to TRBJ2-1; TRBD2 aligns across 14 bases. This CDR3 has 15 amino acids. Germline CDR1 reads LGHNA; CDR2 reads YSLEER. With V trimmed by 8 bases and J by 9 bases, 9 bases remained unmatched. The CDR3 DNA reads TGCGCCAGCCGATCGGGACTAGCGGGAGTGGGTGAGCAGTTCTTC. The encoded protein is CASRSGLAGVGEQFF.

The V call is TRBV28, the J call TRBJ2-6, with D perhaps TRBD2 (5 bases). This CDR3 is built from 19 residues. V gave up 6 bases and J gave up 0 bases, with 21 bases separating them. Germline V gene sequence: CDR1 MDHEN, CDR2 SYDVKM. The CDR3 spells CASSPEVARVNSGANVLTF. The CDR3, as DNA: TGTGCCAGCAGCCCCGAGGTAGCGAGAGTGAACTCTGGGGCCAACGTCCTGACTTTC.

This clonotype showed up just a few times. The chain combines TRBV7-2 with TRBJ2-1, with D uncertain. Germline CDR1 SGHTA, CDR2 FQGNSA. There are 16 residues in the CDR3. Trimming took 4 bases from V and 8 from J, leaving 21 bases between them. Here the CDR3 DNA reads TGTGCCAGCAGCTCCAAGCCGCCGGGCATAGTCGATGAGCAGTTCTTC. As protein: CASSSKPPGIVDEQFF.

The chain links TRBV6-2 or TRBV6-3 to TRBJ1-1; TRBD1 might be the D (6 bases). Germline assignment: CDR1 MNHEY and CDR2 SVGEGT. Trimming pared 5 bases from V and 5 bases from J, leaving 18 bases between. The CDR3 length is 15 residues. This CDR3 is CASSQGTGLRTEAFF. The DNA for the CDR3 is TGTGCCAGCAGTCAGGGCACAGGGCTGAGAACTGAAGCTTTCTTT.

This chain links TRBV7-2 with TRBJ2-1; 12 nucleotides match TRBD2. Per germline, CDR1 SGHTA and CDR2 FQGNSA. V dropped 4 bases and J dropped 5; count of bases not matched to a gene: 6. The CDR3 runs 16 residues. Here the CDR3 reads CASSSTGLAGDNEQFF. CDR3 DNA sequence: TGTGCCAGCAGCTCGACGGGACTAGCGGGTGACAATGAGCAGTTCTTC.

The rearrangement uses TRBV28 and TRBJ1-3; D ambiguous. Germline V lookup: CDR1 MDHEN, CDR2 SYDVKM. This CDR3 has 15 amino acids. Trimming stripped 6 bases from V and 2 bases from J, with 14 bases between. CDR3 protein: CASSDTTATGNTIYF. CDR3 DNA sequence: TGTGCCAGCAGCGACACCACAGCAACTGGAAACACCATATATTTT.

The chain combines TRBV29-1 with TRBJ2-7, with 9 bases that match TRBD2. This CDR3 comprises 13 residues. Trimming removed 4 bases from V and 3 bases from J; junction bases left unmatched: 4. From germline, CDR1 is SQVTM and CDR2 ANQGSEA. CDR3 amino acids: CSVVAGGVYEQYF. The CDR3 DNA is TGCAGCGTTGTTGCGGGAGGGGTCTACGAGCAGTACTTC.

The rearrangement links TRBV20-1 to TRBJ1-1; D call uncertain. With 5 bases removed from V and 0 bases from J, the gap between germline ends came to 19 bases. This CDR3 region has 16 residues. CDR1 is DFQATT and CDR2 is SNEGSKA in the germline V gene (reference sequence). The CDR3 region is CSALPHGRSMNTEAFF. CDR3 coding DNA: TGCAGTGCTTTGCCCCATGGACGTAGCATGAACACTGAAGCTTTCTTT.

The table lists this clonotype with a few counts. V usage is TRBV3-1 and J usage is TRBJ2-5; 8 positions match TRBD2. The germline V gene encodes CDR1 LGHDT and CDR2 YNNKEL (reference sequence). The CDR3 consists of 19 residues. With 6 bases clipped from V and 5 bases from J, the junction kept 23 bases outside the gene matches. The CDR3 loop reads CASRQDLSGTRFEVETQYF. The CDR3, as DNA: TGTGCCAGCAGGCAGGACCTTTCCGGGACTAGATTTGAGGTTGAGACCCAGTACTTC.

The V gene is TRBV7-9, the J gene TRBJ2-1; TRBD2 matches 10 bases. This CDR3 spans 18 amino acids. J was trimmed by 4 bases and V by 5 bases; bases with no gene match: 14. Germline CDR1 and CDR2: SEHNR and FQNEAQ (reference sequence). CDR3 region: CASSPPVRAGGLYNEQFF. As DNA, the CDR3 is TGTGCCAGCAGCCCCCCGGTTAGAGCGGGAGGGTTGTACAATGAGCAGTTCTTC.

This clonotype showed up just a few times. The chain carries TRBV12-3 or TRBV12-4 and TRBJ1-1, with D hard to call. The CDR3 sequence is 11 residues long. Trimming removed 4 bases from V and 11 bases from J, with 11 bases in between. The CDR3 sequence: CASSSGLGAFF. The CDR3 DNA reads as TGTGCCAGCAGTTCGGGCCTCGGGGCTTTCTTT.

The gene calls are TRBV5-1 and TRBJ2-1, with 15 bases lining up with TRBD2. Per germline, CDR1 SGHRS and CDR2 YFSETQ. The CDR3 is 16 residues long. The V segment lost 4 bases and the J segment 10 bases; nucleotides outside the gene matches: 9. Here the CDR3 DNA reads TGCGCCAGCAGCGGCGGACTAGCGGGAGGGGAAGGGGAGCAGTTCTTC. Encoded protein: CASSGGLAGGEGEQFF. Supplemented by reference TRBV5-1 and TRBJ2-1, the full variable domain reads KAGVTQTPRYLIKTRGQQVTLSCSPISGHRSVSWYQQTPGQGLQFLFEYFSETQRNKGNFPGRFSGRQFSNSRSEMNVSTLELGDSALYLCASSGGLAGGEGEQFFGPGTRLTVL.

This clonotype turned up a few times. The rearrangement uses TRBV5-1 and TRBJ1-6; D is undetermined. Germline V gene sequence: CDR1 SGHRS, CDR2 YFSETQ. Trimming cost V 4 bases and J 5 bases, with 10 bases left between them. The CDR3 is 14 residues long. CDR3 in amino acids: CASSRSSDNSPLHF. Here the CDR3 DNA reads TGCGCCAGCAGCCGGTCATCAGATAATTCACCCCTCCACTTT.

This chain connects TRBV18 to TRBJ1-1, with D unresolved. CDR3 size: 15 residues. The germline V gene has CDR1 KGHSH and CDR2 LQKENI. The germline V and J ends were trimmed by 3 bases and 4 bases, with 15 bases remaining between them. CDR3 residues: CASSPYGSPGTEAFF. CDR3 coding DNA: TGTGCCAGCTCACCGTACGGGTCACCGGGCACTGAAGCTTTCTTT.

The J gene is TRBJ2-4, the V gene TRBV10-3; D might be TRBD1 (5 bases). V lost 4 bases to trimming and J lost 6 bases, with 13 bases between them. This CDR3 has 14 amino acids. Germline V lookup: CDR1 ENHRY, CDR2 SYGVKD. Here the CDR3 DNA reads TGTGCCATCAGTGTATCCCAGGGAAGAAACATTCAGTACTTC. It specifies CAISVSQGRNIQYF.

The chain uses TRBV29-1 and TRBJ2-5; 8 bases line up with TRBD1. The germline V gene encodes CDR1 SQVTM and CDR2 ANQGSEA. With 1 base clipped from V and 5 bases from J, the junction kept 3 bases outside the gene matches. CDR3 length equals 13 residues. The CDR3 is CSVEVTGVETQYF. Written as DNA, the CDR3 is TGCAGCGTTGAAGTGACAGGGGTGGAGACCCAGTACTTC.

J is TRBJ2-3 and V is TRBV27; TRBD2 matches 9 bases. The CDR3 runs 16 residues. The germline V gene has CDR1 MNHEY and CDR2 SMNVEV (reference sequence). V shed 3 bases, J shed 0 bases, and the junction held 4 bases outside the gene matches. As DNA, the CDR3 is TGTGCCAGCAGTTTTTCCACTAGCGGGAGCACAGATACGCAGTATTTT. Protein product: CASSFSTSGSTDTQYF.

Only a few counts were recorded for this clonotype. The CDR3 sequence is CSASINSPGSEAFF. The CDR3 DNA follows: TGCAGTGCTAGTATCAATTCCCCCGGGTCTGAAGCTTTCTTT. V gene TRBV20-1 combines with J gene TRBJ1-1, with D hard to call. V lost 3 bases to trimming and J lost 6 bases, with 17 bases between them. Germline lookup yields CDR1 DFQATT and CDR2 SNEGSKA (reference sequence). The CDR3 loop spans 14 amino acids.

This clonotype was seen just once. V usage is TRBV7-2 and J usage is TRBJ1-1; D is ambiguous. Germline V gene data show CDR1 as SGHTA and CDR2 as FQGNSA. V was trimmed by 2 bases and J by 1 base, leaving 8 bases between them. The CDR3 has 14 residues. The CDR3 coding sequence is TGTGCCAGCAGCTTACTATGGCAGAACACTGAAGCTTTCTTT. Encoded protein: CASSLLWQNTEAFF.

The count of this clonotype is one. A junction end diverges from the germline sequence, so it may reflect a read error. V usage is TRBV3-1 and J usage is TRBJ2-7; D is ambiguous. Per germline, CDR1 LGHDT and CDR2 YNNKEL (reference sequence). The CDR3 sequence is 13 residues long. The CDR3 nucleotides are TGTGCCAGCAGCCAAGGGCAGTTTCTCCCCCTCGACTTC. It codes for CASSQGQFLPLDF.

This chain connects TRBV6-6 to TRBJ2-6, with a weak D call TRBD1 (6 bases). Looked up from germline, CDR1 is MNHNY and CDR2 is SVGAGI (reference sequence). The V end lost 0 bases, the J end lost 0 bases, and 12 bases lay between the germline ends. This CDR3 comprises 18 residues. The CDR3 reads CASSYSGTLSSGANVLTF. CDR3 bases: TGTGCCAGCAGTTACTCCGGGACACTAAGCTCTGGGGCCAACGTCCTGACTTTC.

A few counts support this clonotype. The DNA for the CDR3 is TGTGCCAGCAGCTTATCAGGCGGAGAGACCCAGTACTTC. Translation gives CASSLSGGETQYF. This chain uses TRBV7-2 with TRBJ2-5, with D uncertain. The CDR3 covers 13 residues. CDR1 is SGHTA and CDR2 is FQGNSA in the germline V gene. V was shortened by 2 bases and J by 4 bases, with 8 bases between the two germline ends.

The chain uses TRBV14 and TRBJ2-7; 11 bases agree with TRBD2. The CDR3 contains 16 residues. J lost 2 bases, V lost 4 bases, and 7 bases had no gene match. CDR1 is SGHDN and CDR2 is FVKESK in the germline V gene. The DNA of the CDR3 is TGTGCCAGCAGCCCTTATGATAGCGGGAGGGCCTACGAGCAGTACGTC. Translation gives CASSPYDSGRAYEQYV.

The chain joins TRBV7-9 to TRBJ1-4, with TRBD1 matching over 8 bases. Germline V gene data show CDR1 as SEHNR and CDR2 as FQNEAQ (reference sequence). With 1 base clipped from V and 10 bases from J, the junction kept 11 bases outside the gene matches. The CDR3 totals 16 residues. The CDR3 loop reads CASSLDGQPTGGKLFF. CDR3 coding DNA: TGTGCCAGCAGCTTAGATGGACAACCCACAGGGGGAAAACTGTTTTTT.

The rearrangement joins TRBV5-1 to TRBJ2-7, with D possibly being TRBD1 (6 bases). Germline lookup yields CDR1 SGHRS and CDR2 YFSETQ. Trimming shortened V by 2 bases and J by 2 bases, and 11 bases separated the two germline ends. This CDR3 comprises 14 residues. The CDR3 spells CASSFTGSAYEQYF. The CDR3 DNA reads as TGCGCCAGCAGCTTTACAGGGTCCGCCTACGAGCAGTACTTC.

The chain uses TRBV6-2 or TRBV6-3 and TRBJ2-5, with TRBD1 matching over 7 bases. From germline, CDR1 is MNHEY and CDR2 SVGEGT. CDR3 length: 16 residues. V shed 0 bases and J 2 bases; nucleotides not matched to a gene: 6. The CDR3 is CASSYSHRGPQETQYF. The CDR3 nucleotides read TGTGCCAGCAGTTACTCGCACAGGGGCCCGCAAGAGACCCAGTACTTC.

This clonotype appeared a few times. The chain is built from TRBV6-2 or TRBV6-3 and TRBJ2-1; 10 nucleotides match TRBD2. V lost 6 bases, J lost 7 bases, and 9 bases stayed unmatched. Germline CDR1 and CDR2: MNHEY and SVGEGT. The CDR3 totals 15 residues. DNA of the CDR3: TGTGCCAGCAGAACTAAGCGGGAGGGTTCGAATGAGCAGTTCTTC. The encoded protein is CASRTKREGSNEQFF.

The chain combines TRBV28 with TRBJ1-4, with 7 bases fitting TRBD1. The V and J ends lost 5 bases and 4 bases, in that order; junction bases with no gene match: 7. The V gene's germline CDR1 is MDHEN and CDR2 SYDVKM. The CDR3 runs to 15 residues. CDR3 protein: CASSPSGQNNEKLFF. In DNA form, the CDR3 reads TGTGCCAGCAGTCCTTCGGGACAGAATAATGAAAAACTGTTTTTT.